This T cell receptor beta chain comes out of a study of OX40 agonist ivuxolimab in advanced cancers. Autoimmune disease history or systemic immunosuppression led to patients being barred. Sampling of blood occurred at baseline, cycle 4 day 1, and cycle 7 day 1. Using immunoSEQ multiplex PCR, the repertoire was profiled, and TCRdb retains in-frame clones only, with some absent. Among 70,000 to 75,000 clones listed, approximately 90% were seen once. In its sample, this clone was seen once. This specimen was CD4+ or CD8+ T cells sorted from blood, taken in a trial of the OX40 agonist ivuxolimab. The clonotype comes from an adult with an advanced solid tumor such as melanoma, head and neck, liver or kidney cancer.

Written as DNA, the CDR3 is TGTGCTAGTGGTTTGATAGGGACACCCTACGAGCAGTACTTC. The encoded protein is CASGLIGTPYEQYF. The chain links TRBV12-5 to TRBJ2-7, with D possibly matching TRBD1 (6 bases). Deletions cut 2 bases from V and 2 bases from J, with 10 bases between. Germline V gives CDR1 LGHNT, CDR2 FRNRAP. The CDR3 runs 14 residues. Filled out from reference TRBV12-5 and TRBJ2-7, the complete variable domain reads DARVTQTPRHKVTEMGQEVTMRCQPILGHNTVFWYRQTMMQGLELLAYFRNRAPLDDSGMPKDRFSAEMPDATLATLKIQPSEPRDSAVYFCASGLIGTPYEQYFGPGTRLTVT.